Included here is one T cell receptor beta chain sequence, with context. The record originates from a study of blood T cell repertoires in COVID-19. Study overall: PBMCs, B-cell-depleted T cells, or T cells provided the cDNA or gDNA that made up the material.

The CDR3 sequence is 13 residues long. Germline V lookup: CDR1 SQVTM, CDR2 ANQGSEA. The V gene end was trimmed by 6 bases and the J gene end by 4 bases; junction bases not matched to a gene: 8. Source study methods: From reference gene primer amplification, estimates of nucleated cell counts were derived. This table comes from immunoSEQ multiplex PCR, and its TCRdb copy is limited to in-frame clones, with some not included. D and trimming were read from the DNA, whereas the V and J calls and clone size are those reported in that table. The table has under 200,000 clones, 65% to 90% seen once. Sequencing input: peripheral blood. The receptor was isolated from a man aged 60 to 75 with acute or convalescent COVID-19. The chain employs TRBV29-1 and TRBJ1-1; 7 bases agree with TRBD1. This CDR3 reads CSVAQGWATEAFF. The DNA for the CDR3 is TGCAGCGTGGCACAGGGGTGGGCCACTGAAGCTTTCTTT.